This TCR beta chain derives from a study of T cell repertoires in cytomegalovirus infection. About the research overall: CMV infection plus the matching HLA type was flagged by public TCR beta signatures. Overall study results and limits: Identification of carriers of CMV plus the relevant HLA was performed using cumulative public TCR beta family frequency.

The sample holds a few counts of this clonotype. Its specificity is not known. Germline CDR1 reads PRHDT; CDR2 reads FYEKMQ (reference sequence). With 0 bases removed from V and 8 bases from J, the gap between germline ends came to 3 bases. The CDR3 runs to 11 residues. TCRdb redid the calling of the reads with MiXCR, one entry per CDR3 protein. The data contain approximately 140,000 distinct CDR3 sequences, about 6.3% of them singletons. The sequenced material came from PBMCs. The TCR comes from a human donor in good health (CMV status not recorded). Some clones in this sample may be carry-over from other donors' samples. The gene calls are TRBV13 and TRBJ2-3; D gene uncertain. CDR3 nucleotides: TGTGCCAGCAGCTTAGGACCTACGCAGTATTTT. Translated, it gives CASSLGPTQYF.